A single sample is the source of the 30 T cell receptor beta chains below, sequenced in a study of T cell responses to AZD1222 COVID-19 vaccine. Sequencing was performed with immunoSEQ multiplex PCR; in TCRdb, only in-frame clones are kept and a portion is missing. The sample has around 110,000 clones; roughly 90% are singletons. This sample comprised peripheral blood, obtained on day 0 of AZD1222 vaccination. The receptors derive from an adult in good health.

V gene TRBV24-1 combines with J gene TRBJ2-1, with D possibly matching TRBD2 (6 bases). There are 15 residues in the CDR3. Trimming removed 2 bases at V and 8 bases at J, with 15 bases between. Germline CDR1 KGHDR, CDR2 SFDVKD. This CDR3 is CATSDSSGSQYEQFF. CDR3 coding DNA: TGTGCCACCAGTGATTCATCCGGGAGCCAGTATGAGCAGTTCTTC.

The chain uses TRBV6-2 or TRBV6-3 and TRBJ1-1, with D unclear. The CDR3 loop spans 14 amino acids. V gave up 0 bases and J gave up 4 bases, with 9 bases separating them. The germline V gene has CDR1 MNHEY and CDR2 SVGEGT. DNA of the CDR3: TGTGCCAGCAGTTACTCCCCCCGGGGCACTGAAGCTTTCTTT. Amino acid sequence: CASSYSPRGTEAFF.

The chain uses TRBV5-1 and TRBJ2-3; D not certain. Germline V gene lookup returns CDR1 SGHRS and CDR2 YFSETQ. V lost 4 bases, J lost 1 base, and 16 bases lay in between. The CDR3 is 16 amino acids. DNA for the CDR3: TGCGCCAGCAGCCGGGTGGGCACGGATCGCACAGATACGCAGTATTTT. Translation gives CASSRVGTDRTDTQYF.

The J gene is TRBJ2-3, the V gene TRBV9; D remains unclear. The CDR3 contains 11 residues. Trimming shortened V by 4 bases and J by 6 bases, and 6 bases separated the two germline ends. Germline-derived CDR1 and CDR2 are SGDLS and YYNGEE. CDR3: CASSLSDTQYF. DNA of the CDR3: TGTGCCAGCAGCCTGTCCGATACGCAGTATTTT. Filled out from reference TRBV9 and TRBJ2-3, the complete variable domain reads DSGVTQTPKHLITATGQRVTLRCSPRSGDLSVYWYQQSLDQGLQFLIQYYNGEERAKGNILERFSAQQFPDLHSELNLSSLELGDSALYFCASSLSDTQYFGPGTRLTVL.

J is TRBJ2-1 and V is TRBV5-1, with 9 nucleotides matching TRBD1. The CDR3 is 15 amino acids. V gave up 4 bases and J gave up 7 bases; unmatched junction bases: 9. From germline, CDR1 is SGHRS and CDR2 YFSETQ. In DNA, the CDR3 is TGCGCCAGCAGCCTGGGACAGGGAGGTATGAATGAGCAGTTCTTC. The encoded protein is CASSLGQGGMNEQFF.

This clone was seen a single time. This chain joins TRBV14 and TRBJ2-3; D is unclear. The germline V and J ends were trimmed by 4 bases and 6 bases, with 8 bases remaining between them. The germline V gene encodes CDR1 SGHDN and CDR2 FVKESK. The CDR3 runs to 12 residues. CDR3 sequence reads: CASSLPHDTQYF. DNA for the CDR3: TGTGCCAGCAGCCTCCCCCACGATACGCAGTATTTT.

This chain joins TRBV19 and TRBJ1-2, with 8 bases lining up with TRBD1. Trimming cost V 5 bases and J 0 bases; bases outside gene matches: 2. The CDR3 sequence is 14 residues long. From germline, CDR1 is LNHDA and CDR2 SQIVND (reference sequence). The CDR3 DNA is TGTGCCAGTAGTCGGACAGGGTCTAACTATGGCTACACCTTC. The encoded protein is CASSRTGSNYGYTF.

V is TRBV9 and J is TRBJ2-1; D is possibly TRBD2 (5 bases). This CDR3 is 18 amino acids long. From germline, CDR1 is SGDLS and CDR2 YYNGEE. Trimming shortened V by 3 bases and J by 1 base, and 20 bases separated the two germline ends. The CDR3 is CASSALLQWSGSYNEQFF. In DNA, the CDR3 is TGTGCCAGCAGCGCCCTCCTACAGTGGAGCGGTTCCTACAATGAGCAGTTCTTC.

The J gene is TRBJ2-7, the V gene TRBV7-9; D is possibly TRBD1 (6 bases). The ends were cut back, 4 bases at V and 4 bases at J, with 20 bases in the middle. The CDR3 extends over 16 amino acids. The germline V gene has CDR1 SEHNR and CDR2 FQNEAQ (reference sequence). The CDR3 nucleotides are TGTGCCAGCAGCTCCCCACTGCACCAGGGGATATACGAGCAGTACTTC. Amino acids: CASSSPLHQGIYEQYF.

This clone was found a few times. CDR3 in amino acids: CASSQTGGEQYF. The CDR3 DNA sequence: TGTGCCAGCAGCCAGACAGGGGGAGAGCAGTACTTC. V and J are TRBV7-3 and TRBJ2-7; 9 nucleotides align to TRBD1. The CDR3 has 12 amino acids. The junction had 3 bases not matched to a gene; V was cut back by 5 bases and J by 7 bases. The V gene's germline CDR1 is SGHTA and CDR2 FQGTGA.

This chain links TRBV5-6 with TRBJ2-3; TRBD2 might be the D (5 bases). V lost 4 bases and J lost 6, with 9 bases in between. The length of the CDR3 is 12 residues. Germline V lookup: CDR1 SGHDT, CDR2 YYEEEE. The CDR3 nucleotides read TGTGCCAGCAGCCCTAGGAGGGATACGCAGTATTTT. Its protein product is CASSPRRDTQYF.

CDR3 DNA: TGTGCCAGCAGCTTGGGTAGCGGGAGGACTGCAGAGACCCAGTACTTC. Translating gives CASSLGSGRTAETQYF. The chain recombines TRBV5-8 with TRBJ2-5; TRBD2 agrees at 10 bases. V lost 0 bases and J lost 4; bases outside the gene matches: 6. Germline CDR1 and CDR2: SGHTS and YDEGEE. The CDR3 covers 16 residues.

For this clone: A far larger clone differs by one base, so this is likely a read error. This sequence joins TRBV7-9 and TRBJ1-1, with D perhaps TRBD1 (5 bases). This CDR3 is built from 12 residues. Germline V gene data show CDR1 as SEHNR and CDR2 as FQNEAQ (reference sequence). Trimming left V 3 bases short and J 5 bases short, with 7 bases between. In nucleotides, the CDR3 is TGTGCCAGCAGCTTGTGGGGGACTGAAGCTTTCTTT. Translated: CASSLWGTEAFF.

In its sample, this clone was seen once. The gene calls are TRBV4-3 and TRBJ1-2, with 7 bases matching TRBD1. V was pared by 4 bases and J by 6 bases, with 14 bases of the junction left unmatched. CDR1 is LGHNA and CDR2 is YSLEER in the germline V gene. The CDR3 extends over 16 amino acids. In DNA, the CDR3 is TGCGCCAGCAGCCCGAGCTTCAAGGGGGCGACGCATGGCTACACCTTC. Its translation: CASSPSFKGATHGYTF.

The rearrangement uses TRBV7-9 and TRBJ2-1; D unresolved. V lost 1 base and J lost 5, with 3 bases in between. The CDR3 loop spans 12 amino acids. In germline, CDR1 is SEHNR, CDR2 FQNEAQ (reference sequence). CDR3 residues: CASSLDDNEQFF. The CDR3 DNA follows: TGTGCCAGCAGCTTAGATGACAATGAGCAGTTCTTC.

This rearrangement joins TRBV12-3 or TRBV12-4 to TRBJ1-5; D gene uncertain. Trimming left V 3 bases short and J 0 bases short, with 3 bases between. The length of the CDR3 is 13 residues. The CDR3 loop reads CASSFDSNQPQHF. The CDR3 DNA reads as TGTGCCAGCAGTTTCGATAGCAATCAGCCCCAGCATTTT.

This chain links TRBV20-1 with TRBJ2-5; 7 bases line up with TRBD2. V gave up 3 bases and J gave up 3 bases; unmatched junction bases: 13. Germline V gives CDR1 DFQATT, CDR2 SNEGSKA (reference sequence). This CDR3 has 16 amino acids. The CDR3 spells CSASPFQSGKEETQYF. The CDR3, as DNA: TGCAGTGCTAGTCCCTTCCAGAGCGGGAAGGAAGAGACCCAGTACTTC.

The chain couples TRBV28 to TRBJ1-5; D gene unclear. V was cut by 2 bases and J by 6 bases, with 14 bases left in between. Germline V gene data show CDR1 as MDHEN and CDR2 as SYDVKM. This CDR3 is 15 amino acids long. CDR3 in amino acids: CASSLVETVGQPQHF. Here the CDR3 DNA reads TGTGCCAGCAGTTTAGTAGAAACGGTTGGTCAGCCCCAGCATTTT.

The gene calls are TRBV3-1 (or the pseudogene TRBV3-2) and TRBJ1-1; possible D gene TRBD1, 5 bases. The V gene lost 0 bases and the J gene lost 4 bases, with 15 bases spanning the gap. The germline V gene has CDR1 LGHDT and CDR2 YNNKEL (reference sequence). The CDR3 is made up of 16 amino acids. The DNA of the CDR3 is TGTGCCAGCAGCCAAGACCACCCTCCCGGGGGCACTGAAGCTTTCTTT. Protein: CASSQDHPPGGTEAFF.

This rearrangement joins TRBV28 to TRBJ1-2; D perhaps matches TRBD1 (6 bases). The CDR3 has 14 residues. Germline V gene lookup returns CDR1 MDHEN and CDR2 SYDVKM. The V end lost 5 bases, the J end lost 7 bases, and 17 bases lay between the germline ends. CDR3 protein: CASSTTQGHSGYTF. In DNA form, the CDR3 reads TGTGCCAGCAGTACCACACAGGGTCACTCTGGCTACACCTTC.

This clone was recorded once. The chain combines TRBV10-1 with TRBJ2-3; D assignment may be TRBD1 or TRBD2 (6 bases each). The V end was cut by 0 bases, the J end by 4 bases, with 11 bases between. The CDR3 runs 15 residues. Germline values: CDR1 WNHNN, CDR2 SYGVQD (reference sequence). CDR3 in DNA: TGCGCCAGCAGTGAGTCTTACAGGGACTCAGATACGCAGTATTTT. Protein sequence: CASSESYRDSDTQYF.

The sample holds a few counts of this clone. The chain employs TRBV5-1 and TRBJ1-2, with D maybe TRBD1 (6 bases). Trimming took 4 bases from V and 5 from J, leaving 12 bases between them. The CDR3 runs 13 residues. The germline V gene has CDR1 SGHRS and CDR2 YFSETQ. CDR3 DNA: TGCGCCAGCAGCCCGACACAGGGTTATGGCTACACCTTC. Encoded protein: CASSPTQGYGYTF.

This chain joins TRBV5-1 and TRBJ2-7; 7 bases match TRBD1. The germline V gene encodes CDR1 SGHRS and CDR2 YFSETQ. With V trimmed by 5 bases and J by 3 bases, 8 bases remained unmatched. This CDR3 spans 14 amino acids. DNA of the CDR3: TGCGCCAGCAGTTCCGGGACAGCGGTCTACGAGCAGTACTTC. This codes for CASSSGTAVYEQYF.

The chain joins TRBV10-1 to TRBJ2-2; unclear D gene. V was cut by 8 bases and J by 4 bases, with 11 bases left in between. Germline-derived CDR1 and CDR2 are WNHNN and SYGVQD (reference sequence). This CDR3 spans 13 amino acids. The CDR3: CASSQLLTGELFF. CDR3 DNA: TGCGCCAGCTCCCAGCTGCTCACCGGGGAGCTGTTTTTT.

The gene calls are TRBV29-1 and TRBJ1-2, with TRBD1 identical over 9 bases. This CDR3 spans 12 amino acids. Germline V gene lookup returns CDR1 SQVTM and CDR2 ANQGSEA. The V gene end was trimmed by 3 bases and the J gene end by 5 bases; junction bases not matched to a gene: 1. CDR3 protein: CSVETGGYGYTF. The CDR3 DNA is TGCAGCGTTGAGACAGGGGGGTATGGCTACACCTTC. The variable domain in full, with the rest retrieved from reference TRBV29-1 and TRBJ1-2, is SAVISQKPSRDICQRGTSLTIQCQVDSQVTMMFWYRQQPGQSLTLIATANQGSEATYESGFVIDKFPISRPNLTFSTLTVSNMSPEDSSIYLCSVETGGYGYTFGSGTRLTVV.

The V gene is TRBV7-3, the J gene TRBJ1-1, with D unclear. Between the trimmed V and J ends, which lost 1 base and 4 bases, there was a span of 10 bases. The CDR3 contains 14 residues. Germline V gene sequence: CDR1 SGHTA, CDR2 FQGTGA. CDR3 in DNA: TGTGCCAGCAGCTTAATGCAGGTCCCCACTGAAGCTTTCTTT. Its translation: CASSLMQVPTEAFF.

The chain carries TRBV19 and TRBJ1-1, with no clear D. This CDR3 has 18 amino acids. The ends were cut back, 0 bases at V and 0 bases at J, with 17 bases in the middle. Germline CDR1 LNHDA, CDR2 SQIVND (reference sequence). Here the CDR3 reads CASSIDLSAAFMNTEAFF. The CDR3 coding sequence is TGTGCCAGTAGTATAGATCTATCGGCAGCGTTCATGAACACTGAAGCTTTCTTT.

As DNA, the CDR3 is TGTGCCAGCAGCTCTGCGCGGCGCGGGAGGGCCGGGGAGCTGTTTTTT. Translation gives CASSSARRGRAGELFF. This sequence joins TRBV7-2 and TRBJ2-2; 9 bases are a match to TRBD2. CDR1 SGHTA and CDR2 FQGNSA come from the germline V gene. Trimming cost V 4 bases and J 6 bases; bases outside gene matches: 9. The CDR3 loop spans 16 amino acids. Drawing the rest from reference TRBV7-2 and TRBJ2-2, the complete variable domain is GAGVSQSPSNKVTEKGKDVELRCDPISGHTALYWYRQSLGQGLEFLIYFQGNSAPDKSGLPSDRFSAERTGGSVSTLTIQRTQQEDSAVYLCASSSARRGRAGELFFGEGSRLTVL.

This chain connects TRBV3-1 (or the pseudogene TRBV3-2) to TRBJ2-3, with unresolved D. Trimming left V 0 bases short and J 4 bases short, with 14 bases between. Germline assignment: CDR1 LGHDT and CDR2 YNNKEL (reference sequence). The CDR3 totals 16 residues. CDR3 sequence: CASSQDLGRPPDTQYF. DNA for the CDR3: TGTGCCAGCAGCCAAGACCTCGGCAGGCCCCCAGATACGCAGTATTTT.

CDR3 amino acids: CASSPPGDNSPLHF. CDR3 in DNA: TGTGCCAGCTCACCTCCAGGGGATAATTCACCCCTCCACTTT. The chain combines TRBV18 with TRBJ1-6, with D possibly matching TRBD1 (6 bases). Per germline, CDR1 KGHSH and CDR2 LQKENI. With 3 bases removed from V and 5 bases from J, the gap between germline ends came to 8 bases. CDR3 length equals 14 residues.